The following is a T cell receptor (beta chain) sequence with its context. These data are taken from a study of blood T cell repertoires in COVID-19. Turning to the study itself: The United States, Italy and Spain were the sources of the acute and convalescent COVID-19 samples.

Original data processing: Nucleated cell counts were estimated from reference gene primer amplification. Only in-frame clones appear in the TCRdb table, and some are missing; sequencing was by immunoSEQ multiplex PCR. The D gene and trimming were derived from the DNA, and the V and J assignments and clone size from that table. The table lists roughly 63,000 clones, 85% to 90% of them singletons, with roughly 23% in the top ten. The germline gives CDR1 ENHRY, CDR2 SYGVKD. V lost 7 bases and J lost 0, with 28 bases in between. This CDR3 is 21 amino acids long. Sequencing was done on a sample of peripheral blood. This TCR was sampled from a woman aged 45-65 years with active or convalescent COVID-19. The genes are TRBV10-3 and TRBJ1-6, with D possibly matching TRBD1 (5 bases). CDR3 loop: CAIIWGGEGPHLSSYNSPLHF. The CDR3 DNA reads as TGTGCCATCATTTGGGGCGGGGAGGGGCCTCACCTAAGCTCCTATAATTCACCCCTCCACTTT.